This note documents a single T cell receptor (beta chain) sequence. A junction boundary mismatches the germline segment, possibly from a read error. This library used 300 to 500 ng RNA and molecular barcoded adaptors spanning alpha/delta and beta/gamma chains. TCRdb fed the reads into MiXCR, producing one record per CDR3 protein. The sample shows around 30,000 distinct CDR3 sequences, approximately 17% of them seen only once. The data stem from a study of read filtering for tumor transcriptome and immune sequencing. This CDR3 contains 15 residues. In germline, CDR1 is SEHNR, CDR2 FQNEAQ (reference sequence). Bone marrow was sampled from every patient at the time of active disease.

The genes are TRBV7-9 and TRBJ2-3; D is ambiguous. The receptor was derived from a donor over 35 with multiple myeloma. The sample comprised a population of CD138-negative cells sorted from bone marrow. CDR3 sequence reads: CASSESKTSTATQYF. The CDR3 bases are TGTGCCAGCAGCGAATCGAAAACCAGCACAGCTACGCAGTATTTT.